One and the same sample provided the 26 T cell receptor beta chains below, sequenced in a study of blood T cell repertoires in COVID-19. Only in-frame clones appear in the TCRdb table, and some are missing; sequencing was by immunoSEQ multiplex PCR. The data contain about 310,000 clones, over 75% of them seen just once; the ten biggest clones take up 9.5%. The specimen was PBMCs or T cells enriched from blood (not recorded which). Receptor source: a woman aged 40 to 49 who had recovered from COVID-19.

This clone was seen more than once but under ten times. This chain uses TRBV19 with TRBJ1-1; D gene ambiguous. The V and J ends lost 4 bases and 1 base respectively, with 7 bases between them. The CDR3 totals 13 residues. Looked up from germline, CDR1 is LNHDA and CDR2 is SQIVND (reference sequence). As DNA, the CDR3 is TGTGCCAGTAGTACCCAGGCGAACACTGAAGCTTTCTTT. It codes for CASSTQANTEAFF.

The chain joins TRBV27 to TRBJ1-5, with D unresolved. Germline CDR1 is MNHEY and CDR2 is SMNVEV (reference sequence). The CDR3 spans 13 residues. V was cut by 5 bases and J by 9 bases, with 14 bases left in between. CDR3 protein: CASSPSMGLPQHF. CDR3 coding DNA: TGTGCCAGCAGTCCCTCAATGGGCCTGCCCCAGCATTTT.

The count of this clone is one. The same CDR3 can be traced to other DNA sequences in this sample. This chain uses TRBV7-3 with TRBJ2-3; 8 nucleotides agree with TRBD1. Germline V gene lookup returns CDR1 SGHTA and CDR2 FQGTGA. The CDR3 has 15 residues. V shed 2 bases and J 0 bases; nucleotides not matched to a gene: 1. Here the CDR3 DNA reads TGTGCCAGCAGCTTAGACAGGGGAAGCACAGATACGCAGTATTTT. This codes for CASSLDRGSTDTQYF.

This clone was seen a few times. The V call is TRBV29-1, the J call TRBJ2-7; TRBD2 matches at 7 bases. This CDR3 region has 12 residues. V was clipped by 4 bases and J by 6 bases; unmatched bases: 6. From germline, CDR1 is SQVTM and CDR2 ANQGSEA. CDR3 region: CSVGSGEGEQYF. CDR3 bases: TGCAGCGTTGGGTCCGGGGAGGGCGAGCAGTACTTC.

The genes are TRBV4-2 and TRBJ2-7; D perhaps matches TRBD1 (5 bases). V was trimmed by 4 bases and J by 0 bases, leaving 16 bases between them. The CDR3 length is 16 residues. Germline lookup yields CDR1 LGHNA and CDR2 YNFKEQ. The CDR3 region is CASSPDQQGFSYEQYF. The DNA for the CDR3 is TGTGCCAGCAGCCCAGACCAGCAGGGTTTCTCCTACGAGCAGTACTTC.

Here the CDR3 DNA reads TGTGCCAGCAGCGCTATGGGACAGGGGACCCAGTACTTC. It encodes CASSAMGQGTQYF. The chain combines TRBV2 with TRBJ2-5; 9 bases fit TRBD1. Per the germline V gene, CDR1 is SNHLY and CDR2 is FYNNEI. Trimming at V came to 6 bases and at J to 7 bases, leaving 6 bases not matched to a gene. The CDR3 is 13 amino acids.

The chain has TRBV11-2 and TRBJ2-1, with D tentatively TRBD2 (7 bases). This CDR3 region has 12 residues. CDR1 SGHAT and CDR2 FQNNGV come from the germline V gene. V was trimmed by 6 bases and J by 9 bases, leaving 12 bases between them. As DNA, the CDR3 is TGTGCCAGCAGAGGGGGGGTCGGTGAGCAGTTCTTC. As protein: CASRGGVGEQFF.

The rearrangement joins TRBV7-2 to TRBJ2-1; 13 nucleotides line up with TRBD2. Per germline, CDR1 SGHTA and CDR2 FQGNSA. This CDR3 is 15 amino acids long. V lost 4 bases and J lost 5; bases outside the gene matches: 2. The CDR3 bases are TGTGCCAGCAGCTCGGGACTAGCGGGGAACAATGAGCAGTTCTTC. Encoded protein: CASSSGLAGNNEQFF.

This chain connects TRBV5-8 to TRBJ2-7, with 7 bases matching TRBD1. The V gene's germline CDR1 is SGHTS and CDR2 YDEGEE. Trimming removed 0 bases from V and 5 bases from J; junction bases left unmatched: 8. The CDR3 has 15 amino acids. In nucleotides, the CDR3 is TGTGCCAGCAGCTTGGCATCCAGGGGGTCTAACGAGCAGTACTTC. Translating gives CASSLASRGSNEQYF.

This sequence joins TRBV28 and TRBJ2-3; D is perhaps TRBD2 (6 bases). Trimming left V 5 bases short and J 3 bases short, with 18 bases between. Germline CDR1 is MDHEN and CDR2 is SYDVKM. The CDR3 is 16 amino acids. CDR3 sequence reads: CASSVTSGGVTDTQYF. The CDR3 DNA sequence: TGTGCCAGCAGTGTTACATCCGGGGGAGTTACAGATACGCAGTATTTT.

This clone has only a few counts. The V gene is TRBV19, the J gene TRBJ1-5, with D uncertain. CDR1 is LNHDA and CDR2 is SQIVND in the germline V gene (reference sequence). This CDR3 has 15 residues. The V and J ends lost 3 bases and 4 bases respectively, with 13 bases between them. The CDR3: CASSMEGSSNQPQHF. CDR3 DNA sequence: TGTGCCAGTAGTATGGAGGGTAGTTCTAATCAGCCCCAGCATTTT.

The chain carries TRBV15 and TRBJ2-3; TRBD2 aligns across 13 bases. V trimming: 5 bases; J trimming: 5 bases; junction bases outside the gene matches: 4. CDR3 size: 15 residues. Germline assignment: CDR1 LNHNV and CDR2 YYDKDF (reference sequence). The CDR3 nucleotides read TGTGCCACCAGCCTACTAGCGGGGGGGTTAGATACGCAGTATTTT. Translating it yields CATSLLAGGLDTQYF.

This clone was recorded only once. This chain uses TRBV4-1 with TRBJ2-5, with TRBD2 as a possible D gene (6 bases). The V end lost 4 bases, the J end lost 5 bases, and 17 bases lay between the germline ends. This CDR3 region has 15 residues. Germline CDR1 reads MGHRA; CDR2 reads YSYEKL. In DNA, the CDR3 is TGCGCCAGCAGCCCGGAGGGGAGGACCTACGAGACCCAGTACTTC. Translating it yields CASSPEGRTYETQYF.

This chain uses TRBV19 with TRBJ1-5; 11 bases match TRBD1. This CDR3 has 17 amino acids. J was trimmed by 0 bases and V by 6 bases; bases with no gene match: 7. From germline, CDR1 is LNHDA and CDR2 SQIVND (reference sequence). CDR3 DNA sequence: TGTGCCAGTAGAGGGACAGGGGGACCGTATAGCAATCAGCCCCAGCATTTT. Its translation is CASRGTGGPYSNQPQHF.

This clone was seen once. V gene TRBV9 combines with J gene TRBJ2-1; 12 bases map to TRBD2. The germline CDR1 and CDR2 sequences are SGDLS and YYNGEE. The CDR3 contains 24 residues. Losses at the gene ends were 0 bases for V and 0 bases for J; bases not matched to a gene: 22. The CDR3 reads CASSVVPGQGGLAGGSSSYNEQFF. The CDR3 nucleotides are TGTGCCAGCAGCGTAGTCCCTGGACAGGGTGGGCTAGCGGGAGGGTCAAGCTCCTACAATGAGCAGTTCTTC.

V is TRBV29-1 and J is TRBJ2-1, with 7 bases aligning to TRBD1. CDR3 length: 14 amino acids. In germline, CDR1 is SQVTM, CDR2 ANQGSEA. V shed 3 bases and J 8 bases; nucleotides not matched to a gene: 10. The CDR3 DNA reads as TGCAGCGTTGATGAACCCCGGGACAGCTATGAGCAGTTCTTC. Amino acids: CSVDEPRDSYEQFF.

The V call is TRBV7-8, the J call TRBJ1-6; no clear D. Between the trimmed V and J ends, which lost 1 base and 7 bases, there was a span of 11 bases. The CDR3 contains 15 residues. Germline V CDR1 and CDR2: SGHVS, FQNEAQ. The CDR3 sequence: CASSLGPGRNSPLHF. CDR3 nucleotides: TGTGCCAGCAGCTTAGGTCCGGGAAGGAATTCACCCCTCCACTTT.

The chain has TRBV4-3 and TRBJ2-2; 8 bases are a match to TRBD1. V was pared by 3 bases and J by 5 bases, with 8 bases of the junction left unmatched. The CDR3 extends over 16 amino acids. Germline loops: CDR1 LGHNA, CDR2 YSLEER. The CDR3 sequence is CASSQSRTGLTGELFF. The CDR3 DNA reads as TGCGCCAGCAGCCAGAGCCGGACAGGGCTAACCGGGGAGCTGTTTTTT.

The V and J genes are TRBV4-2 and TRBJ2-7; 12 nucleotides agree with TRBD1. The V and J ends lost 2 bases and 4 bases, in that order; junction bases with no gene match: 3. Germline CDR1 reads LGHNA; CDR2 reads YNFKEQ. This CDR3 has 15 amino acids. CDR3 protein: CASSQWGQGAYEQYF. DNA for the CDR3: TGTGCCAGCAGCCAATGGGGACAGGGGGCGTACGAGCAGTACTTC.

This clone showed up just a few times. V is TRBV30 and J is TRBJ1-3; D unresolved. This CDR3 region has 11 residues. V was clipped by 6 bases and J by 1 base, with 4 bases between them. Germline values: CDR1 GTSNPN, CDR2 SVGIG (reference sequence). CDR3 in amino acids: CACSSGNTIYF. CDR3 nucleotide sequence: TGTGCCTGCTCGTCTGGAAACACCATATATTTT.

Written as DNA, the CDR3 is TGTGCCAGCAGCGCAAGCCGGGACAGGCAGTATTTT. It codes for CASSASRDRQYF. The chain has TRBV5-4 and TRBJ2-3; TRBD1 aligns across 7 bases. Germline values: CDR1 SGHNT, CDR2 YYREEE (reference sequence). V trimming: 4 bases; J trimming: 11 bases; junction bases outside the gene matches: 7. This CDR3 contains 12 residues.

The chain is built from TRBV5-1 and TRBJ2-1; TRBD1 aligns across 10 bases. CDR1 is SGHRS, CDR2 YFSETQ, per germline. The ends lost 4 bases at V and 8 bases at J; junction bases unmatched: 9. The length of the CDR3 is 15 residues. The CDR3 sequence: CASSTRQGARDEQFF. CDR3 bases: TGCGCCAGCAGCACCCGACAGGGGGCTAGGGATGAGCAGTTCTTC.

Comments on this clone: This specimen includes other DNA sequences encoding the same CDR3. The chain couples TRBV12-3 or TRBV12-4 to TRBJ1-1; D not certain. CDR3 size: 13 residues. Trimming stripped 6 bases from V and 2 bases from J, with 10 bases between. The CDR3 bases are TGTGCCAGCAGCCTCACAGAAAACACTGAAGCTTTCTTT. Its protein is CASSLTENTEAFF.

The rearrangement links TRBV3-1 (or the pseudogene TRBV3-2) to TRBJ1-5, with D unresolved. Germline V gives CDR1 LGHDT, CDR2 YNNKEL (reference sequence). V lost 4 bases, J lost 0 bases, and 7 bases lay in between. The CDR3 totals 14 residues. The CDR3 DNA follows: TGTGCCAGCAGCCGGGGAGCTAGCAATCAGCCCCAGCATTTT. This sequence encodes CASSRGASNQPQHF.

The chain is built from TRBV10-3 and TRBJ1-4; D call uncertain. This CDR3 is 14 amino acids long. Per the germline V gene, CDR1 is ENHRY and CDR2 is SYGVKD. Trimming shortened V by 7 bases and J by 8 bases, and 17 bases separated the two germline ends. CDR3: CAITPDIRGEKLFF. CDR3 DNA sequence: TGTGCCATCACCCCCGACATTCGAGGGGAAAAACTGTTTTTT.

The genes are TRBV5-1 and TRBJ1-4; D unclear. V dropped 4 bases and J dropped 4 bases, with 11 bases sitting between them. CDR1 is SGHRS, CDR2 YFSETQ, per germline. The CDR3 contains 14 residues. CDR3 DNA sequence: TGCGCCAGCAGCGTCCCTGCGAGTAATGAAAAACTGTTTTTT. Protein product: CASSVPASNEKLFF.